This TCR beta chain was identified during a study of T cells in narcolepsy. About the research overall: Healthy controls were enrolled alongside patients with narcolepsy type 1 or type 2. Study conclusions and caveats: HCRT-specific and TRIB2-specific autoreactive clonotypes appeared among same-patient CSF and blood CD4+ clonotypes. Some memory CD4+ repertoires had no autoreactive clone sequences.

Some clones are missing from TCRdb's copy, which holds only in-frame ones; the method was immunoSEQ multiplex PCR. This table has approximately 38,000 clones, 87% appearing once. A word on this clone: No antigen is known for it. One end of the junction fails to match germline, which may point to a read error.

The CDR3 contains 15 residues. CDR1 is MGHRA and CDR2 is YSYEKL in the germline V gene. This sequence originates from a human donor with narcolepsy. This sequence joins TRBV4-1 and TRBJ1-6; possible D gene TRBD1, 6 bases. The sample was CD45RA- memory CD4+ T cells from PBMCs. In nucleotides, the CDR3 is TGTGCCAGCAGCCAAGATCTCGCAGGGGTTTCACCCCTCCACTTT. Amino acid sequence: CASSQDLAGVSPLHF.